The rows below give T cell receptor beta chains drawn from one sample of a study of response to subunit inactivated influenza vaccine. TCRdb reprocessed the RT-PCR reads with MiXCR, giving one entry per CDR3 protein. In the table there are fewer than 600,000 distinct CDR3 sequences, less than 7.5% of which are singletons. Material: PBMCs from blood, obtained less than 30 months after vaccination. Receptors originate from a man aged 50 to 69 who received an inactivated influenza vaccine. Each CDR3 is given with its conserved first and last residue. Fields, in order: clone size, V gene, D gene, J gene, CDR3 protein, CDR3 DNA. D genes are given only for firm matches. Some rows mark clone size as missing; the rest say once, few, many or name a class of expanded clone.

size: few
V: TRBV28
D: TRBD1
J: TRBJ1-2
CDR3: CASRPPGQGEGYTF
DNA: TGTGCCAGCAGGCCGCCAGGACAGGGAGAGGGCTACACCTTC

size: few
V: TRBV4-1
D: TRBD2
J: TRBJ2-7
CDR3: CASSQGAGGHEQYF
DNA: TGCGCCAGCAGCCAAGGGGCGGGGGGCCACGAGCAGTACTTC

size: many
V: TRBV12-3/TRBV12-4
D: TRBD1
J: TRBJ2-1
CDR3: CASKLGQGAVDEQFF
DNA: TGTGCCAGCAAACTGGGACAGGGGGCGGTCGATGAGCAGTTCTTC

size: few
V: TRBV5-6
D: .
J: TRBJ2-5
CDR3: CASSGGPLEGKTQYF
DNA: TGTGCCAGCAGCGGGGGACCTCTGGAGGGAAAGACCCAGTACTTC

size: .
V: TRBV12-3/TRBV12-4
D: .
J: TRBJ1-1
CDR3: CASSPRQENTEAFF
DNA: TGTGCCAGCAGTCCGCGACAGGAAAACACTGAAGCTTTCTTT

size: .
V: TRBV11-2
D: TRBD1
J: TRBJ1-1
CDR3: CASSLRGQTINTEAFF
DNA: TGTGCCAGCAGCTTAAGGGGACAGACTATCAACACTGAAGCTTTCTTT

size: many
V: TRBV5-5
D: .
J: TRBJ1-1
CDR3: CASTSAPENTEAFF
DNA: TGTGCCAGCACCTCGGCCCCAGAGAACACTGAAGCTTTCTTT

size: few
V: TRBV10-3
D: .
J: TRBJ2-7
CDR3: CAIRKQLVIDEQYF
DNA: TGTGCCATCAGGAAACAGCTAGTCATCGACGAGCAGTACTTC

size: many
V: TRBV29-1
D: .
J: TRBJ1-1
CDR3: CSVQEAHVLMNTEAFF
DNA: TGCAGCGTGCAAGAGGCACACGTCCTCATGAACACTGAAGCTTTCTTT

size: many
V: TRBV10-3
D: TRBD2
J: TRBJ2-5
CDR3: CAISARLAGKQETQYF
DNA: TGTGCCATCAGTGCTCGGCTAGCGGGAAAACAAGAGACCCAGTACTTC

size: few
V: TRBV6-5
D: TRBD2
J: TRBJ2-3
CDR3: CASSYSLAEGTDTQYF
DNA: TGTGCCAGCAGTTACTCACTAGCGGAGGGCACAGATACGCAGTATTTT

size: few
V: TRBV14
D: TRBD1
J: TRBJ2-7
CDR3: CASSPPGTGALKQYF
DNA: TGTGCCAGCAGCCCACCCGGGACAGGGGCCTTGAAGCAGTACTTC

size: few
V: TRBV7-2
D: TRBD1
J: TRBJ2-7
CDR3: CASSLGDRGWYEQYF
DNA: TGTGCCAGCAGCTTAGGAGACAGGGGGTGGTACGAGCAGTACTTC

size: few
V: TRBV6-2/TRBV6-3
D: .
J: TRBJ2-1
CDR3: CASRDRLAESSYNEQFF
DNA: TGTGCCAGCAGAGACAGGCTAGCGGAGAGCTCCTACAATGAGCAGTTCTTC

size: many
V: TRBV2
D: TRBD2
J: TRBJ2-7
CDR3: CASSERRGRTYEQYF
DNA: TGTGCCAGCAGTGAACGTCGCGGGAGGACCTACGAGCAGTACTTC

size: few
V: TRBV11-3
D: .
J: TRBJ2-1
CDR3: CASSLGVWGPDHHNEQFF
DNA: TGTGCCAGCAGCTTAGGGGTCTGGGGGCCAGACCACCACAATGAGCAGTTCTTC

size: many
V: TRBV7-8
D: .
J: TRBJ1-4
CDR3: CASSLMRRSGEKLFF
DNA: TGTGCCAGCAGCTTAATGAGACGGTCGGGCGAAAAACTGTTTTTT

size: .
V: TRBV29-1
D: .
J: TRBJ2-3
CDR3: CSVDRGGTDTQYF
DNA: TGCAGCGTTGATCGGGGAGGCACAGATACGCAGTATTTT

size: many
V: TRBV3-1
D: .
J: TRBJ1-5
CDR3: CASSQGGGRHNQPQHF
DNA: TGTGCCAGCAGCCAAGGGGGTGGCAGGCACAATCAGCCCCAGCATTTT

size: many
V: TRBV5-1
D: TRBD1
J: TRBJ1-1
CDR3: CASSLIPGQGIEAFF
DNA: TGCGCCAGCAGCTTGATACCCGGACAGGGAATTGAAGCTTTCTTT

size: many
V: TRBV28
D: .
J: TRBJ2-1
CDR3: CASSFNLLNEQFF
DNA: TGTGCCAGCAGTTTTAACTTACTTAATGAGCAGTTCTTC

size: few
V: TRBV7-2
D: TRBD1
J: TRBJ2-7
CDR3: CASSLRLTGPQGEQYF
DNA: TGTGCCAGCAGCTTAAGGCTGACAGGGCCTCAAGGAGAGCAGTACTTC

size: .
V: TRBV20-1
D: .
J: TRBJ2-3
CDR3: CSASMAIWDTQYF
DNA: TGCAGTGCTAGTATGGCTATTTGGGATACGCAGTATTTT

size: many
V: TRBV7-6
D: .
J: TRBJ2-2
CDR3: CASSFMFGVGEELFF
DNA: TGTGCCAGCAGCTTTATGTTCGGGGTGGGAGAGGAGCTGTTTTTT

size: .
V: TRBV3-1
D: .
J: TRBJ1-1
CDR3: CASSQDLLRQVNTEAFF
DNA: TGTGCCAGCAGCCAAGACCTTCTGAGACAGGTGAACACTGAAGCTTTCTTT

size: many
V: TRBV12-3/TRBV12-4
D: .
J: TRBJ2-5
CDR3: CASSTKPGLTWETQYF
DNA: TGTGCCAGCAGTACAAAACCGGGACTGACTTGGGAGACCCAGTACTTC

size: .
V: TRBV6-1
D: TRBD1
J: TRBJ1-3
CDR3: CASSQSRDRVSGNTIYF
DNA: TGTGCCAGCAGCCAGAGCCGGGACAGGGTCTCTGGAAACACCATATATTTT

size: .
V: TRBV20-1
D: TRBD1
J: TRBJ2-5
CDR3: CSAAIWDRPGETQYF
DNA: TGCAGTGCCGCCATTTGGGACAGGCCGGGCGAGACCCAGTACTTC

size: many
V: TRBV20-1
D: TRBD1
J: TRBJ2-7
CDR3: CSAERQGAYEQYF
DNA: TGCAGTGCAGAAAGACAGGGGGCTTACGAGCAGTACTTC

size: few
V: TRBV4-2
D: TRBD1
J: TRBJ1-6
CDR3: CASSQEAGGGSPLHF
DNA: TGTGCCAGCAGCCAAGAGGCAGGGGGGGGTTCACCCCTCCACTTT

size: many
V: TRBV6-1
D: TRBD1
J: TRBJ2-2
CDR3: CASSPQWTGLNTGELFF
DNA: TGTGCCAGCAGTCCTCAATGGACAGGTTTGAACACCGGGGAGCTGTTTTTT

size: many
V: TRBV3-1
D: .
J: TRBJ1-4
CDR3: CASSPDGLDNEKLFF
DNA: TGTGCCAGCAGCCCGGACGGATTAGATAATGAAAAACTGTTTTTT

size: .
V: TRBV2
D: .
J: TRBJ2-1
CDR3: CASRLERGNEQFF
DNA: TGTGCCAGCAGGCTAGAAAGGGGTAATGAGCAGTTCTTC

size: many
V: TRBV18
D: .
J: TRBJ2-1
CDR3: CASSPPQPTYNEQFF
DNA: TGTGCCAGCTCACCACCCCAGCCGACCTACAATGAGCAGTTCTTC

size: many
V: TRBV10-3
D: TRBD2
J: TRBJ2-1
CDR3: CAISEGTSSYNEQFF
DNA: TGTGCCATCAGTGAAGGGACTAGCTCCTACAATGAGCAGTTCTTC

size: .
V: TRBV7-8
D: .
J: TRBJ2-2
CDR3: CASSLIPAENTGELFF
DNA: TGTGCCAGCAGCTTAATTCCAGCGGAGAACACCGGGGAGCTGTTTTTT

size: many
V: TRBV12-3/TRBV12-4
D: .
J: TRBJ2-7
CDR3: CASSLALGRTYEQYF
DNA: TGTGCCAGCAGTTTAGCGTTGGGCAGAACCTACGAGCAGTACTTC

size: .
V: TRBV20-1
D: TRBD2
J: TRBJ2-1
CDR3: CSATQRERSYNEQLF
DNA: TGCAGTGCTACCCAGCGGGAGCGGTCCTACAATGAGCAGCTCTTC

size: .
V: TRBV12-3/TRBV12-4
D: .
J: TRBJ2-1
CDR3: CASSFSRGLQFF
DNA: TGTGCCAGCAGTTTTTCCAGGGGACTGCAGTTCTTC

size: .
V: TRBV20-1
D: TRBD2
J: TRBJ2-7
CDR3: CSARRGGVTYEQYF
DNA: TGCAGTGCTAGGCGGGGGGGAGTAACCTACGAGCAGTACTTC

size: .
V: TRBV20-1
D: .
J: TRBJ2-2
CDR3: CSAARPGVTGELFF
DNA: TGCAGTGCGGCCCGACCGGGAGTAACCGGGGAGCTGTTTTTT

size: .
V: TRBV10-3
D: .
J: TRBJ2-1
CDR3: CAISASGSLGRGLGEQFF
DNA: TGTGCCATCAGTGCCTCCGGGTCACTAGGAAGGGGCTTGGGGGAGCAGTTCTTC

size: .
V: TRBV5-6
D: .
J: TRBJ2-1
CDR3: CASSLGARGQFF
DNA: TGTGCCAGCAGCTTGGGGGCCAGGGGGCAGTTCTTC

size: many
V: TRBV12-3/TRBV12-4
D: .
J: TRBJ1-1
CDR3: CASSLGWNTEAFF
DNA: TGTGCCAGCAGTTTAGGGTGGAACACTGAAGCTTTCTTT

size: few
V: TRBV15
D: .
J: TRBJ2-1
CDR3: CATSRVRNEQFF
DNA: TGTGCCACCAGCAGAGTCCGCAATGAGCAGTTCTTC

size: many
V: TRBV4-2
D: TRBD1
J: TRBJ2-5
CDR3: CASSQTGGGETQYF
DNA: TGTGCCAGCAGCCAAACAGGGGGCGGGGAGACCCAGTACTTC

size: many
V: TRBV7-2
D: TRBD1
J: TRBJ1-2
CDR3: CASTEDRGFDYGYTF
DNA: TGTGCCAGCACCGAAGACAGGGGGTTTGACTATGGCTACACCTTC

size: .
V: TRBV6-1
D: .
J: TRBJ2-7
CDR3: CAGNGGLSYEQYF
DNA: TGTGCCGGAAACGGGGGACTCTCCTACGAGCAGTACTTC

size: few
V: TRBV28
D: .
J: TRBJ2-5
CDR3: CASSSFGGGGETQYF
DNA: TGTGCCAGCAGTTCCTTTGGGGGAGGAGGAGAGACCCAGTACTTC

size: few
V: TRBV7-2
D: .
J: TRBJ2-2
CDR3: CASRPTGTANTGELFF
DNA: TGTGCCAGCAGGCCGACAGGAACCGCGAACACCGGGGAGCTGTTTTTT

size: .
V: TRBV10-3
D: TRBD1
J: TRBJ1-5
CDR3: CAISESGQGGQPQHF
DNA: TGTGCCATCAGTGAGTCTGGACAGGGGGGTCAGCCCCAGCATTTT

size: many
V: TRBV7-2
D: TRBD2
J: TRBJ2-1
CDR3: CASSPLLAVNEQFF
DNA: TGTGCCAGCAGCCCATTACTAGCGGTCAATGAGCAGTTCTTC

size: few
V: TRBV2
D: TRBD1
J: TRBJ2-7
CDR3: CASSGTGLSYEQYF
DNA: TGTGCCAGCAGTGGGACAGGGCTTTCCTACGAGCAGTACTTC

size: many
V: TRBV4-3
D: TRBD2
J: TRBJ2-2
CDR3: CASSHSLWRVPGLAGVHTGELFF
DNA: TGCGCCAGCAGCCACTCCCTTTGGCGAGTCCCGGGACTAGCGGGAGTGCACACCGGGGAGCTGTTTTTT

size: many
V: TRBV5-6
D: .
J: TRBJ2-3
CDR3: CASSSLSGTQYF
DNA: TGTGCCAGCAGCTCCTTGAGCGGTACGCAGTATTTT

size: .
V: TRBV20-1
D: .
J: TRBJ2-3
CDR3: CSLRPPLSWTQYF
DNA: TGCAGTCTACGACCTCCTTTAAGCTGGACGCAGTATTTT

size: few
V: TRBV5-1
D: .
J: TRBJ2-6
CDR3: CASSLLAGANVLTF
DNA: TGCGCCAGCAGCTTGCTGGCTGGGGCCAACGTCCTGACTTTC

size: many
V: TRBV6-2/TRBV6-3
D: .
J: TRBJ1-2
CDR3: CASSSSFNYGYTF
DNA: TGTGCCAGCAGCTCCAGTTTTAACTATGGCTACACCTTC

size: many
V: TRBV29-1
D: TRBD1
J: TRBJ1-5
CDR3: CSVEQGARGQPQHF
DNA: TGCAGCGTGGAACAGGGGGCGCGGGGTCAGCCCCAGCATTTT